A selection of T cell receptor beta chains follows, all from one sample in a study of shared clonotypes between healthy human individuals. TCRdb's copy holds only in-frame clones and misses some; the assay was immunoSEQ multiplex PCR. This table has roughly 1,000,000 clones, around three quarters appearing once. Material for sequencing was memory CD4+ T cells from PBMCs. These receptors came from a man aged 18 to 29 in good health. Some clones in this sample may be carry-over from other donors' samples. CDR3s include the opening cysteine and the closing phenylalanine or tryptophan. The D gene is left open where the match is weak. A clone size is listed for some rows: how often the clone was seen (once, few, many), or a class if it is expanded.

>-|-|TRBJ2-2|TRBV11-2|16
CASSLGSGGNTGELFF
TGTGCCAGCAGCTTAGGTAGCGGAGGGAACACCGGGGAGCTGTTTTTT
>-|-|TRBJ2-1|TRBV30|13
CAWAPLVNNEQFF
TGTGCCTGGGCACCTCTAGTCAACAATGAGCAGTTCTTC
>-|-|TRBJ2-6|TRBV28|16
CASSLWAGDGANVLTF
TGTGCCAGCAGTTTATGGGCAGGGGATGGGGCCAACGTCCTGACTTTC
>-|few|TRBJ2-7|TRBV5-1|15
CASSLVGTFSYEQYF
TGCGCCAGCAGCTTGGTGGGTACATTCTCCTACGAGCAGTACTTC
>TRBD2|-|TRBJ2-5|TRBV18|15
CASSLLHQREGTQYF
TGTGCCAGCTCACTGCTACATCAGAGGGAGGGGACCCAGTACTTC
>-|-|TRBJ1-2|TRBV27|13
CASSGRVGYGYTF
TGTGCCAGCAGCGGCAGGGTTGGCTATGGCTACACCTTC
>-|-|TRBJ2-2|TRBV7-9|15
CASSLAETNTGELFF
TGTGCCAGCAGCTTAGCGGAAACGAACACCGGGGAGCTGTTTTTT
>TRBD2|few|TRBJ2-2|TRBV29-1|14
CSVGSGRDTGELFF
TGCAGCGTCGGTAGCGGGAGGGACACCGGGGAGCTGTTTTTT
>TRBD2|-|TRBJ2-5|TRBV5-1|17
CASSLAGSGRYQETQYF
TGCGCCAGCAGCTTGGCCGGGAGCGGGAGGTACCAAGAGACCCAGTACTTC
>TRBD1|few|TRBJ2-3|TRBV29-1|14
CSVGTGESTDTQYF
TGCAGCGTTGGGACAGGGGAGAGCACAGATACGCAGTATTTT
>-|few|TRBJ1-1|TRBV20-1|11
CSARGNTEAFF
TGCAGTGCTAGGGGAAACACTGAAGCTTTCTTT
>TRBD2|-|TRBJ2-4|TRBV11-2|17
CASSLGREGRAKNIQYF
TGTGCCAGCAGCTTGGGGCGGGAGGGCCGGGCCAAAAACATTCAGTACTTC
>TRBD2|-|TRBJ2-1|TRBV6-5|13
CASTSGILNEQFF
TGTGCCAGTACTAGCGGGATATTAAATGAGCAGTTCTTC
>-|few|TRBJ2-3|TRBV5-1|14
CASATSGGTDTQYF
TGCGCCAGTGCCACGTCAGGGGGCACAGATACGCAGTATTTT
>-|many|TRBJ1-1|TRBV5-6|14
CASSLRQYTFEAFF
TGTGCCAGCAGCTTGAGGCAGTATACCTTCGAAGCTTTCTTT
>-|-|TRBJ2-7|TRBV7-9|16
CASSLGGVGESYEQYF
TGTGCCAGCAGCTTAGGTGGTGTGGGGGAAAGCTACGAGCAGTACTTC
>TRBD1|-|TRBJ2-2|TRBV18|15
CASSQGQGNTGELFF
TGTGCCAGCTCACAGGGACAGGGTAACACCGGGGAGCTGTTTTTT
>-|-|TRBJ2-6|TRBV5-6|19
CASSSELRDWESGANVLTF
TGTGCCAGCAGCTCGGAATTGCGGGACTGGGAGTCTGGGGCCAACGTCCTGACTTTC
>-|-|TRBJ2-2|TRBV7-2|14
CASSLVRDTGELFF
TGTGCCAGCAGCTTAGTTCGGGACACCGGGGAGCTGTTTTTT
>-|-|TRBJ1-2|TRBV25-1|14
CASSEYGRDGGYTF
TGTGCCAGCAGTGAATACGGGAGAGATGGTGGCTACACCTTC
>-|-|TRBJ1-1|TRBV27|13
CASSVNRATEAFF
TGTGCCAGCAGTGTAAACAGGGCCACTGAAGCTTTCTTT
>TRBD1|-|TRBJ1-1|TRBV28|15
CASRPADRGNTEAFF
TGTGCCAGCAGACCTGCGGACAGGGGGAACACTGAAGCTTTCTTT
>-|once|TRBJ2-3|TRBV5-5|13
CASSPQRPDTQYF
TGTGCCAGCAGCCCCCAACGGCCAGATACGCAGTATTTT
>-|once|TRBJ1-3|TRBV5-5|16
CASSLALTDPGNTIYF
TGTGCCAGCAGCTTGGCCTTAACTGACCCAGGAAACACCATATATTTT
>-|-|TRBJ2-6|TRBV6-5|16
CASSYGVRPGANVLTF
TGTGCCAGCAGTTATGGTGTTCGTCCTGGGGCCAACGTCCTGACTTTC
>TRBD1|-|TRBJ1-4|TRBV28|16
CASRSGGFPTNEKLFF
TGTGCCAGCAGGTCAGGGGGTTTTCCAACTAATGAAAAACTGTTTTTT
>-|-|TRBJ1-1|TRBV7-3|15
CASSHGYLMNTEAFF
TGTGCCAGCAGCCACGGTTACCTAATGAACACTGAAGCTTTCTTT
>-|-|TRBJ1-2|TRBV18|15
CASSPITGLDYGYTF
TGTGCCAGCTCACCAATAACAGGGCTTGACTATGGCTACACCTTC
>-|-|TRBJ2-7|TRBV28|14
CASSLSLAINEQYF
TGTGCCAGCAGTTTGTCCCTAGCGATAAACGAGCAGTACTTC
>TRBD1|-|TRBJ2-6|TRBV7-3|17
CASSLRGQSSGANVLTF
TGTGCCAGCAGCTTACGGGGACAGAGCTCTGGGGCCAACGTCCTGACTTTC
>TRBD1|-|TRBJ2-2|TRBV29-1|16
CSVGSGQGARIGELFF
TGCAGCGTTGGCTCCGGACAGGGGGCGCGTATCGGGGAGCTGTTTTTT
>-|-|TRBJ1-2|TRBV6-6|12
CASTETGYGYTF
TGTGCCAGCACCGAAACGGGCTATGGCTACACCTTC
>TRBD1|-|TRBJ1-1|TRBV7-3|15
CASSLKGQGNSEAFF
TGTGCCAGCAGCTTAAAGGGACAGGGGAATTCTGAAGCTTTCTTT
>TRBD1|-|TRBJ2-7|TRBV23-1|14
CARDRVGQGYEQYF
TGCGCCAGAGACCGTGTGGGACAGGGTTACGAGCAGTACTTC